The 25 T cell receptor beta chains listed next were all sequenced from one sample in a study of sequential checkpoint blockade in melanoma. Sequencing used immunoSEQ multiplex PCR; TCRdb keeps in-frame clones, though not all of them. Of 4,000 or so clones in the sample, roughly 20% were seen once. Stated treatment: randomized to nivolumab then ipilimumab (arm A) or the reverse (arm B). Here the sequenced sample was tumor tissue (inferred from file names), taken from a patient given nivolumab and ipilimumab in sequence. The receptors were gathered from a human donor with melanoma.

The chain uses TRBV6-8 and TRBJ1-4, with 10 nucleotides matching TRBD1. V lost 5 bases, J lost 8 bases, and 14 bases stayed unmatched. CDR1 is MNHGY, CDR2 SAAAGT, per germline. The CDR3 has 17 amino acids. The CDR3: CASSAQRRDRGSEKLFF. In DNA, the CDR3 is TGTGCCAGCAGTGCCCAAAGAAGGGACAGGGGCAGCGAAAAACTGTTTTTT.

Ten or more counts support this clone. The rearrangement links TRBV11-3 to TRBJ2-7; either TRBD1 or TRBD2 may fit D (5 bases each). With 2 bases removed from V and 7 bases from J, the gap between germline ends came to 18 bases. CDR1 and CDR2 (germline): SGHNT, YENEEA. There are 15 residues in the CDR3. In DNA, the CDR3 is TGTGCCAGCAGCTTAAACTGGGGGTCCCGATCGGAGCAGTACTTC. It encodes CASSLNWGSRSEQYF.

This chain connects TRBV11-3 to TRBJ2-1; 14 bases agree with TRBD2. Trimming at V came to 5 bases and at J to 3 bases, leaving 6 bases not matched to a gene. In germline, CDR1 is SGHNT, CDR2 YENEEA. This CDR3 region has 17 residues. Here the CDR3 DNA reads TGTGCCAGCAGCCCCGGGACTAGCGGGGGTTACTACAATGAGCAGTTCTTC. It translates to CASSPGTSGGYYNEQFF.

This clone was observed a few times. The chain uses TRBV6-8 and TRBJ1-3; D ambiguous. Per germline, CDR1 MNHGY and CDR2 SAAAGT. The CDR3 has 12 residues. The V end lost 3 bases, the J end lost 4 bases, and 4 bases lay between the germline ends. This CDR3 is CASSYSGNTIYF. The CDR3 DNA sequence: TGTGCCAGCAGTTATAGCGGAAACACCATATATTTT.

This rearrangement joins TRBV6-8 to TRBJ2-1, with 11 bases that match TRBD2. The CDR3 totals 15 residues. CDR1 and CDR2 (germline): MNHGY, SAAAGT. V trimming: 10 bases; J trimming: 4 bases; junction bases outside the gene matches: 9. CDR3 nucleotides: TGTGCCATCAGCCAAACTAGCGGGGGTTACAATGAGCAGTTCTTC. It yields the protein CAISQTSGGYNEQFF.

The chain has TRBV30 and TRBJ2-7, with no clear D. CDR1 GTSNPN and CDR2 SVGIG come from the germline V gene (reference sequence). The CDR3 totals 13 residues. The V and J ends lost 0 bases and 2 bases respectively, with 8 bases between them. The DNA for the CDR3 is TGTGCCTGGAGTGTACCGGTGACCTACGAGCAGTACTTC. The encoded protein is CAWSVPVTYEQYF.

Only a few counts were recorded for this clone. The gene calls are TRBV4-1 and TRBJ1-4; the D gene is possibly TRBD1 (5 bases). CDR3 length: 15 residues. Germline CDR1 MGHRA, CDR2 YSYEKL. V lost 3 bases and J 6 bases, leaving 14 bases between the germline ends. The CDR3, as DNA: TGCGCCAGCAGCCAGGTTACCGGGACGGATGAAAAACTGTTTTTT. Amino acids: CASSQVTGTDEKLFF.

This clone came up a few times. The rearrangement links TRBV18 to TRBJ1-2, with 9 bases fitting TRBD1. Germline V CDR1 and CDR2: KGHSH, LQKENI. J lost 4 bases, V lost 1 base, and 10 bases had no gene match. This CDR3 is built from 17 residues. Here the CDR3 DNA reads TGTGCCAGCTCACCACGGACAGGGGTCAATATGGGCTATGGCTACACCTTC. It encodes CASSPRTGVNMGYGYTF.

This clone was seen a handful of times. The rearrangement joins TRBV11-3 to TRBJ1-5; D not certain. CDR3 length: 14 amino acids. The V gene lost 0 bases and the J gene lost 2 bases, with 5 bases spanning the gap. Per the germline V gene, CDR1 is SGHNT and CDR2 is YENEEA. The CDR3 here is CASSLDLGNQPQHF. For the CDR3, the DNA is TGTGCCAGCAGCTTAGATCTCGGCAATCAGCCCCAGCATTTT.

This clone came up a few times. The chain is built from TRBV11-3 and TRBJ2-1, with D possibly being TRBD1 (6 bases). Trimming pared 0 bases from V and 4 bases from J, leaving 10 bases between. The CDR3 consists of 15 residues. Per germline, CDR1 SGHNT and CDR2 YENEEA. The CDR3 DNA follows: TGTGCCAGCAGCTTAGATTGGGGGCCATACAATGAGCAGTTCTTC. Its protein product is CASSLDWGPYNEQFF.

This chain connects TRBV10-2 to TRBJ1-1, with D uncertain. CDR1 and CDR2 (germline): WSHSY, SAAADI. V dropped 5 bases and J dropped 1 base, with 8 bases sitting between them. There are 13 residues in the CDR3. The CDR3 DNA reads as TGCGCCAGCAGTCTAATCCAGAACACTGAAGCTTTCTTT. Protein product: CASSLIQNTEAFF.

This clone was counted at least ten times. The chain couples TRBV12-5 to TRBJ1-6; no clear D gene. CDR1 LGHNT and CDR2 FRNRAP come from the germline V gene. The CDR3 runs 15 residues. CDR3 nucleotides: TGTGCCAGCAAAGCAGCGGGGTTGAAAAATTCACCCCTCCACTTT. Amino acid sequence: CASKAAGLKNSPLHF.

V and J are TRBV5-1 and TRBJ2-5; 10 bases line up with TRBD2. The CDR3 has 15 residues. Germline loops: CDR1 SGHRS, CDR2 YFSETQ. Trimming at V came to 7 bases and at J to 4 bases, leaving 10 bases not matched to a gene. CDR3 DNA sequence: TGCGCCAGCTACAGCGGGGGGGCCGGCGGAGAGACCCAGTACTTC. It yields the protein CASYSGGAGGETQYF.

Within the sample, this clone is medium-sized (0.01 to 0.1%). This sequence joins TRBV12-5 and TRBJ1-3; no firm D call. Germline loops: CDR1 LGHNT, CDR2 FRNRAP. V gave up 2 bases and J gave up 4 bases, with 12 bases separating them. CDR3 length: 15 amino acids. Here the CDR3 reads CASGLYATDGNTIYF. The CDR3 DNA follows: TGTGCTAGTGGTTTGTACGCGACGGACGGAAACACCATATATTTT.

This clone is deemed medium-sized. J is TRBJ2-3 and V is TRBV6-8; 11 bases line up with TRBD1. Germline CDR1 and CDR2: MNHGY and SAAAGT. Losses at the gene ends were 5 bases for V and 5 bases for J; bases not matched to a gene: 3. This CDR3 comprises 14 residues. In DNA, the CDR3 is TGTGCCAGCAGTGAGGGACAGGGGGGAGATACGCAGTATTTT. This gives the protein CASSEGQGGDTQYF.

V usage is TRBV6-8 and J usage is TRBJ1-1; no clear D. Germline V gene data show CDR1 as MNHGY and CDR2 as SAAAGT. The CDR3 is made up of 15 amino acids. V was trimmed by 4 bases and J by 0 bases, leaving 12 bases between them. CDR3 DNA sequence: TGTGCCAGCAGTTTCGAGCGGCTGGTGAACACTGAAGCTTTCTTT. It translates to CASSFERLVNTEAFF.

The CDR3 region has the DNA TGTGCCAGCAGCCAGCTCCCGGTCCACGAGCAGTACTTC. It is translated as CASSQLPVHEQYF. This chain links TRBV14 with TRBJ2-7, with no clear D. Trimming cost V 3 bases and J 5 bases, with 11 bases left between them. CDR3 length equals 13 residues. The germline gives CDR1 SGHDN, CDR2 FVKESK.

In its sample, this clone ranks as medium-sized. The CDR3 DNA reads TGTGCCACCAGCAGAACAACAGGGGTTGGGTACGGCTACACCTTC. The encoded protein is CATSRTTGVGYGYTF. The chain employs TRBV15 and TRBJ1-2, with TRBD1 identical over 7 bases. This CDR3 is built from 15 residues. Germline CDR1 LNHNV, CDR2 YYDKDF (reference sequence). The V gene end was trimmed by 2 bases and the J gene end by 8 bases; junction bases not matched to a gene: 11.

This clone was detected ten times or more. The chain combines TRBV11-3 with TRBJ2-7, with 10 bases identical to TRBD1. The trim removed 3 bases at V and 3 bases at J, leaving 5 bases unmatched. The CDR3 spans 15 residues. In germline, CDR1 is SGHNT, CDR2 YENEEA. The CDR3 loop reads CASSLGGTGVYEQYF. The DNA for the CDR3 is TGTGCCAGCAGCTTGGGCGGGACAGGGGTCTACGAGCAGTACTTC.

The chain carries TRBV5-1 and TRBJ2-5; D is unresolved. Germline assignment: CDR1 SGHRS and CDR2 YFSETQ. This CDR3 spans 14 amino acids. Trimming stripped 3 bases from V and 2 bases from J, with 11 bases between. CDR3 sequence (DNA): TGCGCCAGCAGCTGGGATACTGGACAAGAGACCCAGTACTTC. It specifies CASSWDTGQETQYF.

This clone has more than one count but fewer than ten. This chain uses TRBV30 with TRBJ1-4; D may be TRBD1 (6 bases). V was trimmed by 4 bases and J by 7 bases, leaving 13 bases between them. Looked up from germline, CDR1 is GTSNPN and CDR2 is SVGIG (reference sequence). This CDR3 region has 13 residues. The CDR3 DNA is TGTGCCTGGACCTCGGGGGCGGGTGAAAAACTGTTTTTT. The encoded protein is CAWTSGAGEKLFF.

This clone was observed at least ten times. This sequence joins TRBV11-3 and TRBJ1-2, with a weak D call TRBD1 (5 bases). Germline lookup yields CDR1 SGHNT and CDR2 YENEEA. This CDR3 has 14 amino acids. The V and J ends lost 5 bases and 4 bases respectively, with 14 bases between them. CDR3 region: CASSGDSIIYGYTF. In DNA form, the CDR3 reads TGTGCCAGCAGCGGCGACAGCATAATCTATGGCTACACCTTC.

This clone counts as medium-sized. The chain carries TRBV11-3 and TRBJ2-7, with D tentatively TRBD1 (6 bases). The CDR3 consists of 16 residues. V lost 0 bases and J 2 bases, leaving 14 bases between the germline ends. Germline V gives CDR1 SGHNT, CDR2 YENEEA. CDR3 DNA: TGTGCCAGCAGCTTAGAGGGGGCCATTCGGCCCTACGAGCAGTACTTC. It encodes CASSLEGAIRPYEQYF.

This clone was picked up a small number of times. CDR3 sequence: CASRLRRQVSYEQYF. The CDR3 DNA reads TGTGCAAGTCGCTTACGACGACAGGTCTCCTACGAGCAGTACTTC. This chain joins TRBV12-2 and TRBJ2-7; the listed D gene, TRBD1, was not tested against the DNA. TRBV12-2 is a recognized pseudogene. This CDR3 comprises 15 residues.

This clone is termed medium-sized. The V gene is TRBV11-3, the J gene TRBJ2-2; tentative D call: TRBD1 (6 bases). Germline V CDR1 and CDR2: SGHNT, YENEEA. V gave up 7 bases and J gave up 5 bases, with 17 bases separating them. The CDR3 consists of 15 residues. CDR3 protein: CASTPTGELTGELFF. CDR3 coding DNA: TGTGCCAGCACCCCGACAGGAGAATTAACCGGGGAGCTGTTTTTT.